Each of the 10 T cell receptor beta chains below was sequenced from the same sample in a study of cytomegalovirus exposure and HLA in healthy donors. With 60 Vbeta and 13 Jbeta primers, the PCR was carried out. The data were produced by immunoSEQ multiplex PCR, yet TCRdb's version contains in-frame clones alone and is incomplete. Of under 200,000 clones listed, over 80% are singletons. The sequencing sample was made of PBMCs. These receptors all come from a human donor in good health.

The chain employs TRBV2 and TRBJ2-1; 7 bases align to TRBD2. This CDR3 has 17 amino acids. Trimming cost V 5 bases and J 4 bases; bases outside gene matches: 14. Germline CDR1 reads SNHLY; CDR2 reads FYNNEI. This CDR3 reads CASSLAVLRRGYNEQFF. The CDR3 DNA follows: TGTGCCAGCAGTCTAGCGGTGCTTAGGAGGGGTTACAATGAGCAGTTCTTC.

The chain employs TRBV6-5 and TRBJ1-1; TRBD1 matches at 8 bases. This CDR3 contains 16 residues. CDR1 is MNHEY, CDR2 SVGAGI, per germline. Trimming took 2 bases from V and 5 from J; bases not matched to a gene: 10. The CDR3 region has the DNA TGTGCCAGCAGTTACAGAGACAGGGGAGTGGGAACTGAAGCTTTCTTT. It yields the protein CASSYRDRGVGTEAFF.

The rearrangement joins TRBV5-1 to TRBJ2-2; a weak D match, TRBD1 (5 bases). CDR3 size: 19 residues. Germline V lookup: CDR1 SGHRS, CDR2 YFSETQ. Trimming cost V 0 bases and J 0 bases, with 18 bases left between them. The CDR3 bases are TGCGCCAGCAGCTTGGAGCTGGCAAGGGGCAGCTCGAACACCGGGGAGCTGTTTTTT. This encodes CASSLELARGSSNTGELFF. Full variable domain (remainder filled in from reference TRBV5-1 and TRBJ2-2): KAGVTQTPRYLIKTRGQQVTLSCSPISGHRSVSWYQQTPGQGLQFLFEYFSETQRNKGNFPGRFSGRQFSNSRSEMNVSTLELGDSALYLCASSLELARGSSNTGELFFGEGSRLTVL.

The genes are TRBV28 and TRBJ1-2, with 9 bases identical to TRBD1. The CDR3 runs 15 residues. The germline V gene has CDR1 MDHEN and CDR2 SYDVKM. J was trimmed by 7 bases and V by 5 bases; bases with no gene match: 11. The CDR3 DNA is TGTGCCAGCAGTCGTCCGGGACAGGGTAAAAGTGGCTACACCTTC. It codes for CASSRPGQGKSGYTF.

The rearrangement uses TRBV5-1 and TRBJ2-3; tentative D call: TRBD2 (6 bases). CDR1 is SGHRS and CDR2 is YFSETQ in the germline V gene. CDR3 length: 16 residues. V lost 1 base and J lost 6, with 18 bases in between. CDR3 bases: TGCGCCAGCAGCTTGCGTGGCGGGGACGACGGGGATACGCAGTATTTT. This codes for CASSLRGGDDGDTQYF.

This clone was seen a few times. The chain carries TRBV6-5 and TRBJ2-7; possible D gene TRBD2, 6 bases. V was clipped by 2 bases and J by 2 bases, with 13 bases between them. The length of the CDR3 is 15 residues. The germline V gene encodes CDR1 MNHEY and CDR2 SVGAGI. The CDR3 sequence is CASSYGRGYAYEQYF. The CDR3 nucleotides are TGTGCCAGCAGTTACGGGCGGGGCTACGCCTACGAGCAGTACTTC.

The V and J genes are TRBV9 and TRBJ1-1, with a tentative D call TRBD1 (6 bases). The CDR3 contains 14 residues. Germline V CDR1 and CDR2: SGDLS, YYNGEE. Trimming took 3 bases from V and 1 from J, leaving 10 bases between them. The CDR3 region has the DNA TGTGCCAGCAGCGGGGGGGGACAGAACACTGAAGCTTTCTTT. It yields the protein CASSGGGQNTEAFF.

The V and J genes are TRBV6-5 and TRBJ2-7; 8 bases map to TRBD1. J gave up 2 bases and V 6 bases, and 9 bases lay outside the gene matches. Germline V CDR1 and CDR2: MNHEY, SVGAGI. The CDR3 loop spans 15 amino acids. CDR3 sequence (DNA): TGTGCCAGCAGGCCGCGCGGACAGGGACCCTACGAGCAGTACTTC. This translates into CASRPRGQGPYEQYF.

The chain combines TRBV11-2 with TRBJ2-7; D gene ambiguous. Trimming took 1 base from V and 3 from J, leaving 7 bases between them. From germline, CDR1 is SGHAT and CDR2 FQNNGV. CDR3 length: 13 amino acids. The chain's CDR3 is CASSLGSGYEQYF. In nucleotides, the CDR3 is TGTGCCAGCAGCTTAGGTTCGGGCTACGAGCAGTACTTC.

This rearrangement joins TRBV2 to TRBJ1-5; D is possibly TRBD1 (5 bases). Germline loops: CDR1 SNHLY, CDR2 FYNNEI. The CDR3 totals 12 residues. The V gene lost 6 bases and the J gene lost 10 bases, with 13 bases spanning the gap. The CDR3 here is CASRIGEDPQHF. The DNA of the CDR3 is TGTGCCAGCAGAATAGGGGAGGACCCCCAGCATTTT. The whole variable domain, filled in from reference TRBV2 and TRBJ1-5, reads EPEVTQTPSHQVTQMGQEVILRCVPISNHLYFYWYRQILGQKVEFLVSFYNNEISEKSEIFDDQFSVERPDGSNFTLKIRSTKLEDSAMYFCASRIGEDPQHFGDGTRLSIL.